Listed below are T cell receptor beta chains from one sample, sequenced in a study of control samples from healthy donors and cancer patients. The data were produced by immunoSEQ multiplex PCR, yet TCRdb's version contains in-frame clones alone and is incomplete. The profile shows around 90,000 clones, more than 75% of them singletons. Sample: blood. These receptors came from a woman aged 40-49 years in good health. The CDR3 runs from the conserved cysteine through the conserved F or W. D genes are given only for firm matches. A clone size is listed for some rows: how often the clone was seen (once, few, many), or a class if it is expanded.

CDR3 DNA: TGTGCCAGCAGTTACATGGGAAACTACGAGCAGTACTTC; CDR3 protein: CASSYMGNYEQYF; D gene: -; V gene: TRBV6-2/TRBV6-3; J gene: TRBJ2-7; clone size: -
CDR3 DNA: TGTGCCAGCAGCCCCCGGCCGGACACTGAAGCTTTCTTT; CDR3 protein: CASSPRPDTEAFF; D gene: -; V gene: TRBV7-9; J gene: TRBJ1-1; clone size: -
CDR3 DNA: TGTGCCAGCCTCCAATTGGGAGGGCACTATGGCTACACCTTC; CDR3 protein: CASLQLGGHYGYTF; D gene: -; V gene: TRBV5-6; J gene: TRBJ1-2; clone size: -
CDR3 DNA: TGTGCCAGCAGGCTAGTTAGCGGGGGGACAGATACGCAGTATTTT; CDR3 protein: CASRLVSGGTDTQYF; D gene: TRBD2; V gene: TRBV2; J gene: TRBJ2-3; clone size: -
CDR3 DNA: TGTGCCTGGAACGCAGTCAGCTATGGCTACACCTTC; CDR3 protein: CAWNAVSYGYTF; D gene: -; V gene: TRBV30; J gene: TRBJ1-2; clone size: -
CDR3 DNA: TGTGCCAGCAGGGGGGCAGGGGGTGTCAGAAAGCAGTACTTC; CDR3 protein: CASRGAGGVRKQYF; D gene: TRBD1; V gene: TRBV25-1; J gene: TRBJ2-7; clone size: few
CDR3 DNA: TGTGCCAGCAGTAGACAGGGGGCGTATTATGGCTACACCTTC; CDR3 protein: CASSRQGAYYGYTF; D gene: TRBD1; V gene: TRBV28; J gene: TRBJ1-2; clone size: -
CDR3 DNA: TGTGCCAGCAGCGCAGCGGGGGGTGAAGCTTTCTTT; CDR3 protein: CASSAAGGEAFF; D gene: -; V gene: TRBV9; J gene: TRBJ1-1; clone size: -
CDR3 DNA: TGTGCCAGCAGCTTTCTCGGTCGCAGGGTGAGAAATCAGCCCCAGCATTTT; CDR3 protein: CASSFLGRRVRNQPQHF; D gene: -; V gene: TRBV13; J gene: TRBJ1-5; clone size: -
CDR3 DNA: TGTGCCAGCAGCATTGGACATTCGGACACTGAAGCTTTCTTT; CDR3 protein: CASSIGHSDTEAFF; D gene: -; V gene: TRBV7-8; J gene: TRBJ1-1; clone size: few
CDR3 DNA: TGTGCCAGCAGCAAAGCGGGCGCGGGGGATATCCTAGCCAAAAACATTCAGTACTTC; CDR3 protein: CASSKAGAGDILAKNIQYF; D gene: -; V gene: TRBV21-1; J gene: TRBJ2-4; clone size: -
CDR3 DNA: TGTGCCAGCAGCCAAGATCCTAGCGGGGGGGCCGAGACCCAGTACTTC; CDR3 protein: CASSQDPSGGAETQYF; D gene: TRBD2; V gene: TRBV4-2; J gene: TRBJ2-5; clone size: -
CDR3 DNA: TGTGCCAGCGAAGACAGGGGTCACAACATCTATGGCTACACCTTC; CDR3 protein: CASEDRGHNIYGYTF; D gene: TRBD1; V gene: TRBV6-5; J gene: TRBJ1-2; clone size: -
CDR3 DNA: TGTGCTAGTGGTATCAGACAGGGGATCCAAGAGACCCAGTACTTC; CDR3 protein: CASGIRQGIQETQYF; D gene: TRBD1; V gene: TRBV12-5; J gene: TRBJ2-5; clone size: -
CDR3 DNA: TGCGCCAGCAGCCAAGATCGCCTCCGTAGCTCCTACGAGCAGTACTTC; CDR3 protein: CASSQDRLRSSYEQYF; D gene: -; V gene: TRBV4-3; J gene: TRBJ2-7; clone size: -
CDR3 DNA: TGTGCCAGCAGTACCACTAGGGGGGAGCAGTACTTC; CDR3 protein: CASSTTRGEQYF; D gene: -; V gene: TRBV3-1/TRBV3-2; J gene: TRBJ2-7; clone size: once
CDR3 DNA: TGTGCCACCAGCAGAGGAGGGGGCTGGGCAGGGGTCAATCAGCCCCAGCATTTT; CDR3 protein: CATSRGGGWAGVNQPQHF; D gene: TRBD1; V gene: TRBV15; J gene: TRBJ1-5; clone size: -
CDR3 DNA: TGTGCCTGGAGTTTAGCCACTGGAAACACCATATATTTT; CDR3 protein: CAWSLATGNTIYF; D gene: -; V gene: TRBV30; J gene: TRBJ1-3; clone size: -
CDR3 DNA: TGCGCCAGCAGCCACTTAGGGCTTGGGTTGTCAGGGGATAACACTGAAGCTTTCTTT; CDR3 protein: CASSHLGLGLSGDNTEAFF; D gene: -; V gene: TRBV5-1; J gene: TRBJ1-1; clone size: -
CDR3 DNA: TGTGCCAGCAGCGACGGTGGAGGCACCATATATTTT; CDR3 protein: CASSDGGGTIYF; D gene: -; V gene: TRBV6-5; J gene: TRBJ1-3; clone size: -
CDR3 DNA: TGCGCCAGCAGTTACAGGGATCAGCCCCAGCATTTT; CDR3 protein: CASSYRDQPQHF; D gene: -; V gene: TRBV10-2; J gene: TRBJ1-5; clone size: many
CDR3 DNA: TGTGCCAGCAGTGAACAAATCAACAAAGAGACCCAGTACTTC; CDR3 protein: CASSEQINKETQYF; D gene: -; V gene: TRBV2; J gene: TRBJ2-5; clone size: -
CDR3 DNA: TGTGCCAGCGGCGCCCACTCAACGTGGGGGGGGACACAGTTCTTC; CDR3 protein: CASGAHSTWGGTQFF; D gene: -; V gene: TRBV5-6; J gene: TRBJ2-1; clone size: once
CDR3 DNA: TGTGCCATCAGTGGGAAGACAGGGTTCGACCTCCACACGAAGGGCTCTGGAAACACCATATATTTT; CDR3 protein: CAISGKTGFDLHTKGSGNTIYF; D gene: TRBD1; V gene: TRBV10-3; J gene: TRBJ1-3; clone size: -
CDR3 DNA: TGTGCTAGTGCCATCACAGGGGGCCTCTTCATGAACACTGAAGCTTTCTTT; CDR3 protein: CASAITGGLFMNTEAFF; D gene: TRBD1; V gene: TRBV12-5; J gene: TRBJ1-1; clone size: once
CDR3 DNA: TGTGCCACCAGCGAGGGATTTATAGGCTACACCTTC; CDR3 protein: CATSEGFIGYTF; D gene: -; V gene: TRBV10-3; J gene: TRBJ1-2; clone size: -
CDR3 DNA: TGCGCCAGCAGCTTGGTCGGGGGCCCCACCTATGGCTACACCTTC; CDR3 protein: CASSLVGGPTYGYTF; D gene: -; V gene: TRBV5-1; J gene: TRBJ1-2; clone size: -
CDR3 DNA: TGTGCCAGCAGCCTCTGGACAGGGGGCTTTGGTAACTATGGCTACACCTTC; CDR3 protein: CASSLWTGGFGNYGYTF; D gene: TRBD1; V gene: TRBV5-6; J gene: TRBJ1-2; clone size: -
CDR3 DNA: TGTGCCAGCAGTGCGCAGGAGAACACTGAAGCTTTCTTT; CDR3 protein: CASSAQENTEAFF; D gene: -; V gene: TRBV6-4; J gene: TRBJ1-1; clone size: -
CDR3 DNA: TGTGCCAGCAGTATGATAGCGGGGGGGAGTGATGAGCAGTTCTTC; CDR3 protein: CASSMIAGGSDEQFF; D gene: TRBD2; V gene: TRBV27; J gene: TRBJ2-1; clone size: few
CDR3 DNA: TGTGCCAGCAGTTCTAGGACTCTTCGGGATACGCAGTATTTT; CDR3 protein: CASSSRTLRDTQYF; D gene: -; V gene: TRBV7-9; J gene: TRBJ2-3; clone size: -
CDR3 DNA: TGTGCCAGCAGCTTAGGCTATAGTACGGGCTACGAGCAGTACTTC; CDR3 protein: CASSLGYSTGYEQYF; D gene: -; V gene: TRBV7-2; J gene: TRBJ2-7; clone size: -
CDR3 DNA: TGTGCCAGCAGCTTGGTCATGAGGCGGACTGAAGCTTTCTTT; CDR3 protein: CASSLVMRRTEAFF; D gene: -; V gene: TRBV5-8; J gene: TRBJ1-1; clone size: -
CDR3 DNA: TGTGCCCTCTCGGGGAGAGGGAACACTGAAGCTTTCTTT; CDR3 protein: CALSGRGNTEAFF; D gene: -; V gene: TRBV5-4; J gene: TRBJ1-1; clone size: -
CDR3 DNA: TGTGCCAGCACCAACCTCGGGGCCGGGGCCAACGTCCTGACTTTC; CDR3 protein: CASTNLGAGANVLTF; D gene: -; V gene: TRBV27; J gene: TRBJ2-6; clone size: -
CDR3 DNA: TGCAGCGTGGACACCTGGGGTGCCGGGGAGCTGTTTTTT; CDR3 protein: CSVDTWGAGELFF; D gene: -; V gene: TRBV29-1; J gene: TRBJ2-2; clone size: -
CDR3 DNA: TGTGCCACCAGGACAGGGGGCTCCGGGGAGCTGTTTTTT; CDR3 protein: CATRTGGSGELFF; D gene: TRBD1; V gene: TRBV24-1; J gene: TRBJ2-2; clone size: -
CDR3 DNA: TGTGCCAGCAGCCAGGGGCATCAGCCCCAGCATTTT; CDR3 protein: CASSQGHQPQHF; D gene: -; V gene: TRBV6-2/TRBV6-3; J gene: TRBJ1-5; clone size: -
CDR3 DNA: TGCAGCGTTGACGGGGGGTCCACCCAACTCACAGATACGCAGTATTTT; CDR3 protein: CSVDGGSTQLTDTQYF; D gene: TRBD2; V gene: TRBV29-1; J gene: TRBJ2-3; clone size: -
CDR3 DNA: TGTGCCAGCAGCCCGCACGACGGCAACTATGGCTACACCTTC; CDR3 protein: CASSPHDGNYGYTF; D gene: -; V gene: TRBV7-2; J gene: TRBJ1-2; clone size: -
CDR3 DNA: TGCAGTGCTAGTAGGGCGGGGGGGCTTAATGAGCAGTTCTTC; CDR3 protein: CSASRAGGLNEQFF; D gene: TRBD2; V gene: TRBV20-1; J gene: TRBJ2-1; clone size: -
CDR3 DNA: TGTGCCAGCAGTTTAGGGCCGAACACTGAAGCTTTCTTT; CDR3 protein: CASSLGPNTEAFF; D gene: -; V gene: TRBV12-3/TRBV12-4; J gene: TRBJ1-1; clone size: few
CDR3 DNA: TGTGCCAGTAGTATGGGTTCGACATCCGAGACCCAGTACTTC; CDR3 protein: CASSMGSTSETQYF; D gene: -; V gene: TRBV19; J gene: TRBJ2-5; clone size: once
CDR3 DNA: TGTGCCAGCTCACCACCCCAGGGGGCGGTTTCCAATGGCTACACCTTC; CDR3 protein: CASSPPQGAVSNGYTF; D gene: TRBD1; V gene: TRBV18; J gene: TRBJ1-2; clone size: -
CDR3 DNA: TGTGCCAGTAGCTCTTACGGGACAAACACAGATACGCAGTATTTT; CDR3 protein: CASSSYGTNTDTQYF; D gene: -; V gene: TRBV19; J gene: TRBJ2-3; clone size: -
CDR3 DNA: TGTGCCAGCAGTATTCATAGCAATCAGCCCCAGCATTTT; CDR3 protein: CASSIHSNQPQHF; D gene: -; V gene: TRBV6-5; J gene: TRBJ1-5; clone size: -
CDR3 DNA: TGCGCCAGCAGTGAGGACACGTATAATTCACCCCTCCACTTT; CDR3 protein: CASSEDTYNSPLHF; D gene: -; V gene: TRBV27; J gene: TRBJ1-6; clone size: -
CDR3 DNA: TGTGCCAGCAGCTTAGGTGACCGCGCACGACGAGATACGCAGTATTTT; CDR3 protein: CASSLGDRARRDTQYF; D gene: -; V gene: TRBV7-2; J gene: TRBJ2-3; clone size: -
CDR3 DNA: TGTGCCACCAGCAGAGCTAAACAGGGGCGTGAAAAACTGTTTTTT; CDR3 protein: CATSRAKQGREKLFF; D gene: TRBD1; V gene: TRBV15; J gene: TRBJ1-4; clone size: once
CDR3 DNA: TGTGCCAGCAGCTTAGACGTGGGCCGGGCCCAGTACTTC; CDR3 protein: CASSLDVGRAQYF; D gene: -; V gene: TRBV11-3; J gene: TRBJ2-5; clone size: -
CDR3 DNA: TGTGCTAGTGGTTCGGGACTAGCGGGGGAGAGCTCCTACAATGAGCAGTTCTTC; CDR3 protein: CASGSGLAGESSYNEQFF; D gene: TRBD2; V gene: TRBV12-5; J gene: TRBJ2-1; clone size: -